This paragraph reports one T cell receptor (beta chain). Its matching antigen is unknown. The data belong to a study of T cell repertoires in cytomegalovirus infection. Study details: An indication of both CMV infection and matching HLA type came from public TCR beta signatures.

Study-wide results and limits: CMV carriers having the relevant HLA were flagged by cumulative public TCR beta family frequency. Clonotypes of TCR beta that were HLA-C-restricted and CMV-specific dominated the ex vivo response.

TCRdb called the reads again in MiXCR, with one record for every CDR3 protein. Of over 150,000 distinct CDR3 sequences in the sample, 15% to 20% were seen once. This CDR3 spans 14 amino acids. Germline CDR1 DFQATT, CDR2 SNEGSKA (reference sequence). V was cut by 0 bases and J by 4 bases, with 13 bases left in between. Sequencing used CD8+ T cells from PBMCs. The chain is built from TRBV20-1 and TRBJ2-7; TRBD1 or TRBD2 may be the D gene (5 bases each). This clonotype was obtained from a human donor in good health (CMV status not recorded). Some clones in this sample may be carry-over from other donors' samples. The CDR3 here is CSAREITGGYEQYF. CDR3 in DNA: TGCAGTGCTAGAGAAATTACAGGCGGGTACGAGCAGTACTTC.